This T cell receptor (beta chain) was sequenced in a study of CD8 T cells in Susac syndrome. TCR beta sequencing covered blood CD8+ and CD4+ T cells. TEMRA cells underwent FACS enrichment and CD8+ and CD4+ T cells underwent negative isolation. Germline V CDR1 and CDR2: SNHLY, FYNNEI. Trimming removed 5 bases at V and 10 bases at J, with 18 bases between. This CDR3 contains 14 residues. RNA in amounts of roughly 0.45 to 1 ug was reverse transcribed with random hexamers. immunoSEQ multiplex PCR amplified TCR beta CDR3 across 54 Vbeta, 13 Jbeta. MiXCR, applied by TCRdb to the immunoSEQ multiplex PCR reads, yields one record per CDR3 protein. In the table there are about 130,000 distinct CDR3 sequences, roughly 94% of which are singletons.

This clonotype was obtained from a human donor with multiple sclerosis. J is TRBJ1-5 and V is TRBV2, with D unclear. Sample: CD4+ T cells from PBMCs. The CDR3 reads CASSSEVSNSPQHF. CDR3 DNA sequence: TGTGCCAGCAGTAGTGAGGTATCCAATTCTCCCCAGCATTTT.